These 13 T cell receptor beta chains were all obtained from the same sample, sequenced in a study of T cell repertoires in cytomegalovirus infection. These TCRs' antigens remain unknown. TCRdb reprocessed the reads via MiXCR and lists one record per CDR3 protein. This sample has a few hundred thousand distinct CDR3 sequences, with 40% found just once. Sample: cultured PBMCs, taken from culture after CMV antigen stimulation. The receptors were gathered from a human donor in good health (CMV status not recorded). Some clones in this sample may be carry-over from other donors' samples.

This clonotype was found a few times. The gene calls are TRBV19 and TRBJ1-1, with unresolved D. With 10 bases removed from V and 7 bases from J, the gap between germline ends came to 13 bases. The CDR3 has 11 residues. Germline lookup yields CDR1 LNHDA and CDR2 SQIVND (reference sequence). The CDR3 nucleotides read TGTGCCACCTGGGATGATCTTGAAGCTTTCTTT. Protein product: CATWDDLEAFF. The whole variable domain, remainder taken from reference TRBV19 and TRBJ1-1, is DGGITQSPKYLFRKEGQNVTLSCEQNLNHDAMYWYRQDPGQGLRLIYYSQIVNDFQKGDIAEGYSVSREKKESFPLTVTSAQKNPTAFYLCATWDDLEAFFGQGTRLTVV.

The rearrangement joins TRBV12-3 or TRBV12-4 to TRBJ2-5; D is ambiguous. The V end was cut by 7 bases, the J end by 1 base, with 13 bases between. CDR3 size: 14 residues. Here the CDR3 reads CASTNLIGQETQYF. The CDR3 bases are TGTGCCAGCACCAACCTTATCGGCCAAGAGACCCAGTACTTC.

J is TRBJ1-5 and V is TRBV28; TRBD1 might be the D (5 bases). Germline CDR1 and CDR2: MDHEN and SYDVKM. The CDR3 has 17 residues. With 5 bases removed from V and 3 bases from J, the gap between germline ends came to 20 bases. The DNA of the CDR3 is TGTGCCAGCAGTACTCAGGGCTTCCGAAACCTCAATCAGCCCCAGCATTTT. This gives the protein CASSTQGFRNLNQPQHF.

This clonotype occurred a few times. The chain combines TRBV11-2 with TRBJ1-3; 10 nucleotides agree with TRBD1. Unmatched junction bases numbered 4, after V lost 5 bases and J lost 0 bases. Germline loops: CDR1 SGHAT, CDR2 FQNNGV. The length of the CDR3 is 16 residues. CDR3 loop: CASSPGTGVSGNTIYF. Written as DNA, the CDR3 is TGTGCCAGCAGCCCCGGGACAGGGGTCTCTGGAAACACCATATATTTT.

The chain uses TRBV7-9 and TRBJ2-1; tentative D call: TRBD2 (6 bases). The CDR3 contains 15 residues. CDR1 is SEHNR and CDR2 is FQNEAQ in the germline V gene (reference sequence). The V and J ends lost 1 base and 7 bases respectively, with 14 bases between them. The CDR3, as DNA: TGTGCCAGCAGCTTAGAGTTCGGGAGTATAAATGAGCAGTTCTTC. Residues: CASSLEFGSINEQFF.

The table lists this clonotype with a few counts. V is TRBV7-6 and J is TRBJ2-7, with 11 bases aligning to TRBD2. The CDR3 runs 16 residues. In germline, CDR1 is SGHVS, CDR2 FNYEAQ. With 0 bases clipped from V and 0 bases from J, the junction kept 1 base outside the gene matches. The DNA for the CDR3 is TGTGCCAGCAGCTTAGCAACTAGCGGGAGCTCCTACGAGCAGTACTTC. This encodes CASSLATSGSSYEQYF.

This clonotype occurred a few times. The V call is TRBV7-2, the J call TRBJ2-7; D is possibly TRBD1 (6 bases). The V end was cut by 5 bases, the J end by 3 bases, with 14 bases between. Germline assignment: CDR1 SGHTA and CDR2 FQGNSA. This CDR3 has 14 residues. The CDR3 DNA is TGTGCCAGCAGCCTGCTGACAGGTAACTACGAGCAGTACTTC. This encodes CASSLLTGNYEQYF.

The chain links TRBV7-2 to TRBJ2-2; 16 bases align to TRBD2. The CDR3 is 20 residues long. The germline gives CDR1 SGHTA, CDR2 FQGNSA. Trimming took 5 bases from V and 3 from J; bases not matched to a gene: 12. The CDR3 DNA is TGTGCCAGCAGCAGCCAACAGGGACTAGCGGGAGGGCCCCACACCGGGGAGCTGTTTTTT. Protein product: CASSSQQGLAGGPHTGELFF. Full variable domain (outside the CDR3, taken from reference TRBV7-2 and TRBJ2-2): GAGVSQSPSNKVTEKGKDVELRCDPISGHTALYWYRQSLGQGLEFLIYFQGNSAPDKSGLPSDRFSAERTGGSVSTLTIQRTQQEDSAVYLCASSSQQGLAGGPHTGELFFGEGSRLTVL.

The DNA of the CDR3 is TGTGCCAGCGGACCGAGTGGCTCCTACAATGAGCAGTTCTTC. It encodes CASGPSGSYNEQFF. The chain joins TRBV6-1 to TRBJ2-1; no reliable D call. V was trimmed by 8 bases and J by 0 bases, leaving 11 bases between them. There are 14 residues in the CDR3. Germline lookup yields CDR1 MNHNS and CDR2 SASEGT.

The chain couples TRBV4-3 to TRBJ2-7; 9 bases align to TRBD2. The germline gives CDR1 LGHNA, CDR2 YSLEER. This CDR3 is 16 amino acids long. Trimming cost V 4 bases and J 3 bases; bases outside gene matches: 10. The CDR3 DNA reads TGCGCCAGCAGCCCGCGAGGGACTAGCAAGAACTACGAGCAGTACTTC. It encodes CASSPRGTSKNYEQYF.

This clonotype was counted a few times. The rearrangement uses TRBV7-9 and TRBJ2-3; TRBD2 aligns across 12 bases. The CDR3 covers 18 residues. Unmatched junction bases numbered 12, after V lost 6 bases and J lost 2 bases. Germline CDR1 reads SEHNR; CDR2 reads FQNEAQ (reference sequence). The CDR3 is CASRRLAGEGASTDTQYF. Here the CDR3 DNA reads TGTGCCAGCAGGAGACTAGCGGGAGAGGGGGCCTCCACAGATACGCAGTATTTT.

The V and J genes are TRBV10-3 and TRBJ2-3; D unresolved. The V gene's germline CDR1 is ENHRY and CDR2 SYGVKD. The CDR3 runs 16 residues. V dropped 2 bases and J dropped 0 bases, with 12 bases sitting between them. CDR3 bases: TGTGCCATCAGTGAGACCTGGACGGCTAGCACAGATACGCAGTATTTT. This sequence encodes CAISETWTASTDTQYF.

This chain links TRBV2 with TRBJ2-1; 7 positions match TRBD1. From germline, CDR1 is SNHLY and CDR2 FYNNEI. There are 14 residues in the CDR3. J gave up 8 bases and V 1 base, and 5 bases lay outside the gene matches. The CDR3 sequence: CASSEGDSFDEQFF. The CDR3 nucleotides are TGTGCCAGCAGTGAAGGGGACAGTTTCGATGAGCAGTTCTTC.